Each of the 9 T cell receptor beta chains below was sequenced from the same sample in a study of T cells in Graves' hyperthyroidism and ophthalmopathy. The CDR3 regions of TCR beta were amplified from RNA transcripts. With the HTBI primer set, the TCR CDR3 went through a first round of RT-PCR. In TCRdb, the multiplex PCR reads were re-called with MiXCR into one record per CDR3 protein. The sample yields hundreds of thousands of distinct CDR3 sequences, 45% seen once. Sequencing was performed on peripheral blood or thyroid tissue (not recorded which). Every receptor here comes from an adult man with Graves' disease, either hyperthyroidism or ophthalmopathy (not recorded which).

V gene TRBV6-1 combines with J gene TRBJ1-1; possibly TRBD1 for D (6 bases). This CDR3 spans 13 amino acids. V lost 6 bases to trimming and J lost 1 base, with 9 bases between them. CDR1 MNHNS and CDR2 SASEGT come from the germline V gene. CDR3 loop: CASRNRANTEAFF. DNA for the CDR3: TGTGCCAGCAGAAACAGGGCGAACACTGAAGCTTTCTTT.

In its sample, this clonotype was seen many times. This sequence joins TRBV6-5 and TRBJ1-2; D gene unclear. The V gene lost 5 bases and the J gene lost 6 bases, with 4 bases spanning the gap. Germline-derived CDR1 and CDR2 are MNHEY and SVGAGI. The CDR3 has 10 residues. CDR3 in DNA: TGTGCCAGCAGTGAAAATGGCTACACCTTC. Its protein product is CASSENGYTF.

About this clonotype: This may be a read error, as it is one base from a much larger clone. The rearrangement uses TRBV7-7 and TRBJ2-5, with D uncertain. Germline assignment: CDR1 SSHAT and CDR2 FNYEAQ (reference sequence). This CDR3 is built from 13 residues. The CDR3 DNA reads TGTGCTAGCAGCTATTCTAGAAGAGGGACCCAGTACTTC. It translates to CASSYSRRGTQYF.

This chain uses TRBV5-5 with TRBJ1-2; TRBD1 matches at 7 bases. The CDR3 length is 14 residues. Germline-derived CDR1 and CDR2 are SGHKS and YYEKEE (reference sequence). V lost 4 bases and J lost 7; bases outside the gene matches: 10. The CDR3 loop is CASSLGTVEIGYTF. As DNA, the CDR3 is TGTGCCAGCAGCCTCGGGACAGTTGAAATTGGCTACACCTTC.

The rearrangement links TRBV19 to TRBJ1-5; 8 positions match TRBD1. V lost 6 bases, J lost 0 bases, and 4 bases stayed unmatched. The germline V gene has CDR1 LNHDA and CDR2 SQIVND (reference sequence). This CDR3 has 15 amino acids. The CDR3 protein is CASRATGASNQPQHF. DNA of the CDR3: TGTGCCAGTAGAGCGACAGGGGCTAGCAATCAGCCCCAGCATTTT.

A remark on this clonotype: A clone one base away is much larger, so this may be a read error. This rearrangement joins TRBV10-3 to TRBJ2-2; 7 nucleotides line up with TRBD1. Germline-derived CDR1 and CDR2 are ENHRY and SYGVKD. Unmatched junction bases numbered 5, after V lost 6 bases and J lost 10 bases. CDR3 length: 12 residues. CDR3 loop: CAISSTGLELFF. CDR3 DNA sequence: TGTGCCATCAGCTCGACAGGGTTGGAGCTGTTTTTT.

The genes are TRBV9 and TRBJ1-6; 9 bases align to TRBD1. Trimming removed 4 bases from V and 13 bases from J; junction bases left unmatched: 15. CDR1 and CDR2 (germline): SGDLS, YYNGEE. The CDR3 totals 16 residues. The DNA of the CDR3 is TGTGCCAGCAGCCCTCATGGGGGACAGGGAAGAACGCCCCTCCACTTT. This codes for CASSPHGGQGRTPLHF.

This clonotype was detected only a few times. This chain uses TRBV5-1 with TRBJ1-1, with 7 positions matching TRBD1. V trimming: 5 bases; J trimming: 4 bases; junction bases outside the gene matches: 8. Germline V gives CDR1 SGHRS, CDR2 YFSETQ. This CDR3 spans 14 amino acids. CDR3 sequence (DNA): TGCGCCAGCAGATCAACAGGGGATTCCACTGAAGCTTTCTTT. Protein: CASRSTGDSTEAFF.

On this clonotype itself: A much more abundant neighbour one base away suggests this may be a read error. The gene calls are TRBV24-1 and TRBJ1-2; TRBD1 matches 8 bases. The CDR3 runs to 14 residues. Germline CDR1 reads KGHDR; CDR2 reads SFDVKD. CDR3: CATSDPGGGQDYAF. The DNA of the CDR3 is TGTGCCACCAGTGACCCAGGGGGCGGACAGGACTACGCCTTC.